The clone carrying this TCR beta chain was counted ten times or more. The CDR3 runs to 14 residues. CDR1 is SGHNT, CDR2 YENEEA, per germline. V shed 6 bases, J shed 4 bases, and the junction held 5 bases outside the gene matches. This sample stems from a study of CD8+CD57+ T cells in acquired aplastic anemia. Study at large: Across the sorted CD4+ and CD8+ cells, DNA amounts averaged 3.2 ug.

It was patients with CD8+CD57+ cell expansion by flow cytometry who were chosen for sequencing. Genomic DNA served as template for TCR beta VDJ and CDR3 profiling. TCRdb used MiXCR to reprocess the reads, holding one entry per CDR3 protein. The profile shows roughly 500,000 distinct CDR3 sequences, about a third of them singletons. The receptor was isolated from a human donor with aplastic anemia. V gene TRBV11-3 combines with J gene TRBJ2-7; 11 bases line up with TRBD2. Source material: sorted CD4+, CD8+, or CD8+CD57+ T cells (not recorded which) from PBMCs. The CDR3 DNA reads as TGTGCCAGCAGACTAGCGGGAGAAGGATACGAGCAGTACTTC. Translated, it gives CASRLAGEGYEQYF.